This T cell receptor beta chain was captured in a study of human thymus T cells. Study results and limitations: An apparent bias in V and J gene usage was seen in thymic and blood repertoires.

With V trimmed by 6 bases and J by 1 base, 7 bases remained unmatched. The CDR3 loop spans 15 amino acids. The germline V gene has CDR1 SNHLY and CDR2 FYNNEI. Turning to this clone: Its antigen is unidentified.

The method was immunoSEQ multiplex PCR; TCRdb's version includes in-frame clones alone and lacks a portion of them. Of 45,000 to 50,000 clones detected, over 90% appear once; the ten largest clones hold 0.15% to 0.2%. The source material was blood. The clonotype originates from a girl under three years old with a congenital heart defect but otherwise immunologically healthy. The V and J genes are TRBV2 and TRBJ1-1; 8 bases are shared with TRBD1. CDR3 bases: TGTGCCAGCAGAGACAGGGGAGCGGGGAACACTGAAGCTTTCTTT. It encodes CASRDRGAGNTEAFF.